Only a few counts were recorded for the clone carrying this T cell receptor (beta chain). What it binds is not known. This CDR3 is built from 13 residues. The germline V gene has CDR1 LGHDT and CDR2 YNNKEL (reference sequence). V gave up 0 bases and J gave up 9 bases, with 11 bases separating them. The sample is drawn from a study of T cell responses to AZD1222 COVID-19 vaccine. TCRdb keeps only in-frame clones here, not all; method: immunoSEQ multiplex PCR. Among around 78,000 clones, around nine tenths were seen once, and the ten largest hold 2.5% to 4%. Study-wide results and limits: The span of vaccine-associated CD4 TCRs extended across spike, with dominance at 160-218 and 743-854. AZD1222 recipients seropositive at baseline numbered only 5 to 7.

This receptor was identified in an adult who received the AZD1222 COVID-19 vaccine. The material sequenced was peripheral blood, taken 28 days after the second AZD1222 dose. The chain is built from TRBV3-1 (or the pseudogene TRBV3-2) and TRBJ1-1; D is unclear. CDR3 loop: CASSQDVHLKAFF. DNA for the CDR3: TGTGCCAGCAGCCAAGATGTACACCTTAAAGCTTTCTTT.